This TCR beta chain emerged from a study of blood T cell repertoires in COVID-19. Overall study: In each case, the material was cDNA or gDNA derived from T cells, B-cell-depleted T cells, or PBMCs.

Profiling relied on immunoSEQ multiplex PCR, and the TCRdb table lists in-frame clones only, not all of them. Among about 180,000 clones, over 70% were seen once, and the ten largest hold about 15%. The receptor was isolated from a man aged 55-75 years who had been exposed to COVID-19. Sequenced input: PBMCs or T cells enriched from blood (not recorded which).

The CDR3 nucleotides are TGTGCCAGCAGCCAAGACTCCGAGCAGTACTTC. Translation: CASSQDSEQYF. The chain recombines TRBV4-2 with TRBJ2-7; no firm D call. This CDR3 has 11 residues. Looked up from germline, CDR1 is LGHNA and CDR2 is YNFKEQ. V was cut by 0 bases and J by 6 bases, with 3 bases left in between.